Listed below are T cell receptor beta chains from one sample, sequenced in a study of identical twins. TCRdb reanalysed the 5' RACE reads using MiXCR and keeps one entry per CDR3 protein. This sample carries more than 200,000 distinct CDR3 sequences, over 12% of them seen once, and the ten largest clones take around 9%. The specimen was memory (CD45RO+) T cells sorted from blood. These receptors originate from a woman younger than 35 in good health. The CDR3 runs from the conserved cysteine through the conserved F or W. A D gene is named only where the DNA matches it firmly. Size values are once, few and many counts, or a class for expanded clones, and some rows have none.

>TRBJ1-1|TRBV5-1|TRBD1|many
CASSATSGTANTEAFF
>TRBJ2-2|TRBV2|NA|NA
CASSAWVSPGELFF
>TRBJ2-3|TRBV15|TRBD1|many
CATTTGGGDTQYF
>TRBJ1-2|TRBV5-4|TRBD1|NA
CASSPRTGGNYGYTF
>TRBJ2-3|TRBV30|NA|NA
CAWKLGTISTDTQYF
>TRBJ1-2|TRBV20-1|NA|few
CSARDLSGYGYTF
>TRBJ2-1|TRBV9|NA|NA
CASSVAGSTYNEQFF
>TRBJ2-5|TRBV7-2|TRBD2|NA
CASRKRSGGSGEETQYF
>TRBJ1-1|TRBV7-8|NA|few
CASSLWNTEAFF
>TRBJ1-1|TRBV6-1|NA|NA
CASSERSAAATEAFF
>TRBJ2-6|TRBV20-1|NA|NA
CSAEDRISGANVLTF